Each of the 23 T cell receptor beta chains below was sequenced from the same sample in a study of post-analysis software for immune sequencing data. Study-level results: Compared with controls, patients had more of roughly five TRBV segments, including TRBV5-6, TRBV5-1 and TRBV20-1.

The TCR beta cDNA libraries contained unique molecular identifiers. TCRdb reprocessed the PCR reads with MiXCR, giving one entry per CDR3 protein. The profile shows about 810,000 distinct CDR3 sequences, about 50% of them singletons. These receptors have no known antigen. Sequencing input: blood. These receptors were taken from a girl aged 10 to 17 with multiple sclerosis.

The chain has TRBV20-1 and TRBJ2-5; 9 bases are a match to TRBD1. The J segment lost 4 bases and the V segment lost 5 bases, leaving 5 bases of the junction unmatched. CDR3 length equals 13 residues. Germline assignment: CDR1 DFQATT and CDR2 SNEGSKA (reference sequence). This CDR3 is CSAVTGGRETQYF. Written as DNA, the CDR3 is TGCAGTGCTGTTACAGGGGGCAGAGAGACCCAGTACTTC.

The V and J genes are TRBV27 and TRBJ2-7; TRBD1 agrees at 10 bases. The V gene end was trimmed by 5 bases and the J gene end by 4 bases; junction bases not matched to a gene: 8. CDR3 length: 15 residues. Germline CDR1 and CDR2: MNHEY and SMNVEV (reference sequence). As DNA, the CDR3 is TGTGCCAGCAGTCTAAAGTCGGGACAGGGGTACGAGCAGTACTTC. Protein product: CASSLKSGQGYEQYF.

CDR3 loop: CSARTSGGWKTQYF. The CDR3 DNA follows: TGCAGTGCTCGGACTAGCGGGGGTTGGAAGACCCAGTACTTC. The J gene is TRBJ2-5, the V gene TRBV20-1; TRBD2 matches 13 bases. The CDR3 totals 14 residues. Germline V gene lookup returns CDR1 DFQATT and CDR2 SNEGSKA (reference sequence). V lost 5 bases to trimming and J lost 6 bases; unmatched junction nucleotides: 6.

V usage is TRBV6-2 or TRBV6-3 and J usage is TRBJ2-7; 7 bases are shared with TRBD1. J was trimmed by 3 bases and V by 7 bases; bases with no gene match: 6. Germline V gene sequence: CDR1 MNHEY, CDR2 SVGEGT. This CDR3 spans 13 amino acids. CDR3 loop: CASKGTALYEQYF. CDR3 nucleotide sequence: TGTGCCAGCAAGGGGACAGCGCTCTACGAGCAGTACTTC.

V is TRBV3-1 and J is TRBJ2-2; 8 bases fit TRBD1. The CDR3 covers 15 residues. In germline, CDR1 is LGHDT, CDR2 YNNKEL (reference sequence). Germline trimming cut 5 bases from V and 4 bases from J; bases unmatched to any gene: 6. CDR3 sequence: CASSYKTGVTGELFF. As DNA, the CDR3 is TGTGCCAGCAGCTATAAGACAGGGGTCACCGGGGAGCTGTTTTTT.

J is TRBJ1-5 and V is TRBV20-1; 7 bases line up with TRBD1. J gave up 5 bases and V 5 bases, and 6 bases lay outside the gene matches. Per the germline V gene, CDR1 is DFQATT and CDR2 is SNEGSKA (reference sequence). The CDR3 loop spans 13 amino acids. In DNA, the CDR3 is TGCAGTGCTGAGACAGGGTCCTATCAGCCCCAGCATTTT. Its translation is CSAETGSYQPQHF.

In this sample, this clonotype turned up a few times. The CDR3 region is CASRLTGTSGREYF. The CDR3 region has the DNA TGTGCCAGCAGACTCACCGGGACTAGCGGTAGGGAGTACTTC. V gene TRBV7-2 combines with J gene TRBJ2-7; 11 nucleotides align to TRBD2. The V gene end was trimmed by 6 bases and the J gene end by 11 bases; junction bases not matched to a gene: 12. CDR1 is SGHTA and CDR2 is FQGNSA in the germline V gene. CDR3 size: 14 residues.

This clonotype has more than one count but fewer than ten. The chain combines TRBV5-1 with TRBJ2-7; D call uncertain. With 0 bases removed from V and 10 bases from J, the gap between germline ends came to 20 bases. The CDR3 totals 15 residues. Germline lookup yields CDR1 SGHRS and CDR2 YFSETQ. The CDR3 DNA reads TGCGCCAGCAGCTTGGGGCACCTCATCAAGGAAACCCAGTACTTC. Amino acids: CASSLGHLIKETQYF. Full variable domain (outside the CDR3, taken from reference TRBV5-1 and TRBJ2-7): KAGVTQTPRYLIKTRGQQVTLSCSPISGHRSVSWYQQTPGQGLQFLFEYFSETQRNKGNFPGRFSGRQFSNSRSEMNVSTLELGDSALYLCASSLGHLIKETQYFGPGTRLTVT.

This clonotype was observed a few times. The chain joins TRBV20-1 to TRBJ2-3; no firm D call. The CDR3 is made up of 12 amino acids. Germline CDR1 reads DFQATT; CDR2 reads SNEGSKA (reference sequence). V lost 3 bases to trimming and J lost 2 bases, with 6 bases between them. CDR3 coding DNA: TGCAGTGCTAGTGTGGCCACAGATACGCAGTATTTT. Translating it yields CSASVATDTQYF.

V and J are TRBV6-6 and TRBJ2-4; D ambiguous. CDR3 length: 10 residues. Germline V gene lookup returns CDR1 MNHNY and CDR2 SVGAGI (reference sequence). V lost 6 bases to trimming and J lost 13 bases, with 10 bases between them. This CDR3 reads CASREYKQYF. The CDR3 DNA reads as TGTGCCAGCAGAGAGTACAAGCAGTACTTC.

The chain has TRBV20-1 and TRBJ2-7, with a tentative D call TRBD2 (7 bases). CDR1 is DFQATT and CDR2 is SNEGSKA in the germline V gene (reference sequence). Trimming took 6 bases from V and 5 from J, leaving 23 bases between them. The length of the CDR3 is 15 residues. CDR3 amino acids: CSAITPRGANHEQYF. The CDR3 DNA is TGCAGTGCAATTACGCCTCGGGGGGCCAACCACGAGCAGTACTTC.

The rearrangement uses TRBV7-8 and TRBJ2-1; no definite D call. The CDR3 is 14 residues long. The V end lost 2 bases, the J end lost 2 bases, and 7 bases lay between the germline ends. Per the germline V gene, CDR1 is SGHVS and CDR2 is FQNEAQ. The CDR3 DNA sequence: TGTGCCAGCAGCTTATTACTGACCTACAATGAGCAGTTCTTC. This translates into CASSLLLTYNEQFF.

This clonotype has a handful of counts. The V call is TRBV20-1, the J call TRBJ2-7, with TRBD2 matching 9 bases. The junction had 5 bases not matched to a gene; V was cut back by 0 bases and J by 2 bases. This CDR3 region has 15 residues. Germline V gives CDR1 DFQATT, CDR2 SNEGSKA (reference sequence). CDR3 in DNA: TGCAGTGCTAGAGATAACCTAGCGGGACCCTACGAGCAGTACTTC. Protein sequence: CSARDNLAGPYEQYF.

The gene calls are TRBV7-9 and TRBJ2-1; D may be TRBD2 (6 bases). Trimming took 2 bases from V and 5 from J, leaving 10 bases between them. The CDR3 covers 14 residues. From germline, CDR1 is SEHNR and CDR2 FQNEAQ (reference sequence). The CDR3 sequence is CASSLSLAHNEQFF. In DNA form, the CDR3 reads TGTGCCAGCAGCTTATCACTAGCTCACAATGAGCAGTTCTTC.

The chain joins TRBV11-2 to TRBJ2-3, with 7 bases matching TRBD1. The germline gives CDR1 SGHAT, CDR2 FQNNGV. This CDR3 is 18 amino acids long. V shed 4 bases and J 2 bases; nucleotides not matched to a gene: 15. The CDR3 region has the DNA TGTGCCAGCAGCTCACGAACGGGGACAGTAGTTAACACAGATACGCAGTATTTT. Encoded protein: CASSSRTGTVVNTDTQYF.

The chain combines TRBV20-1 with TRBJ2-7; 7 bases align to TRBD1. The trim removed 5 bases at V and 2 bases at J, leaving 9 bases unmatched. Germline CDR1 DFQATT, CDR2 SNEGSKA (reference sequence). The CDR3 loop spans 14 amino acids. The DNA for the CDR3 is TGCAGTGCTTCTCGCCCCGGGACAGCCTACGAGCAGTACTTC. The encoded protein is CSASRPGTAYEQYF.

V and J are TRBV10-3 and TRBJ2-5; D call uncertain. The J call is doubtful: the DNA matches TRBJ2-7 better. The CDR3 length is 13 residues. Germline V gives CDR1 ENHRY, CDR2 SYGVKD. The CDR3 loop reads CAISESSGREQYF. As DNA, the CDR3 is TGTGCCATCAGTGAGTCGAGTGGACGCGAGCAGTACTTC.

The CDR3 DNA follows: TGCAGTGCTTCCCAATCGAGCGGGAGGGCCCGCACAGATACGCAGTATTTT. Translation: CSASQSSGRARTDTQYF. The chain carries TRBV20-1 and TRBJ2-3, with 10 bases that match TRBD2. CDR1 DFQATT and CDR2 SNEGSKA come from the germline V gene (reference sequence). V shed 5 bases and J 1 base; nucleotides not matched to a gene: 12. The CDR3 contains 17 residues.

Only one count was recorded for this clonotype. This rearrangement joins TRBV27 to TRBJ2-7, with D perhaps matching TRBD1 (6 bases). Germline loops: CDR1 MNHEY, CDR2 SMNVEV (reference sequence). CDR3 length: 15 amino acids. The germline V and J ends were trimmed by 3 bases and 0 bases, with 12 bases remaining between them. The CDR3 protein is CASSFQTGFSYEQYF. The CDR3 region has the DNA TGTGCCAGCAGTTTTCAGACAGGCTTCTCCTACGAGCAGTACTTC.

The CDR3 coding sequence is TGTGCCAGCTCAACCTTTTCCCCCTACGAGCAGTACTTC. Encoded protein: CASSTFSPYEQYF. The V and J genes are TRBV18 and TRBJ2-5; D is undetermined. The J call is uncertain, as TRBJ2-7 better fits the DNA end. The germline V gene has CDR1 KGHSH and CDR2 LQKENI. This CDR3 is built from 13 residues.

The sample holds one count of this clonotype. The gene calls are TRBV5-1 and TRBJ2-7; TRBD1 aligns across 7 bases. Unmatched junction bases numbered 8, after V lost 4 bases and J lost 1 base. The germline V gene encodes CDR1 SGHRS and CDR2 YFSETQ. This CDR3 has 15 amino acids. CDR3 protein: CASSNQPGQSYEQYF. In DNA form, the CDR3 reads TGCGCCAGCAGCAACCAACCGGGACAGTCCTACGAGCAGTACTTC. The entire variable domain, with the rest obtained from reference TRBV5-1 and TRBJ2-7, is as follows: KAGVTQTPRYLIKTRGQQVTLSCSPISGHRSVSWYQQTPGQGLQFLFEYFSETQRNKGNFPGRFSGRQFSNSRSEMNVSTLELGDSALYLCASSNQPGQSYEQYFGPGTRLTVT.

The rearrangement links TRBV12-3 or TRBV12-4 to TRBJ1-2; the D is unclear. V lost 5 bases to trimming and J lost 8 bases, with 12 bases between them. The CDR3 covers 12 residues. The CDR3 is CASSPPFGGYTF. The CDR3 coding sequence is TGTGCCAGCAGTCCACCGTTTGGCGGCTACACCTTC.

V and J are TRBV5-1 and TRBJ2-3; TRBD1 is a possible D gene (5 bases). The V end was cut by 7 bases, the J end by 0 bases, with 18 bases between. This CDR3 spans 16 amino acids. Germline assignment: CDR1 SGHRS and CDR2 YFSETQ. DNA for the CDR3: TGCGCCAGCGGGCAGGGCGGTGGCTCTAGCACAGATACGCAGTATTTT. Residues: CASGQGGGSSTDTQYF.